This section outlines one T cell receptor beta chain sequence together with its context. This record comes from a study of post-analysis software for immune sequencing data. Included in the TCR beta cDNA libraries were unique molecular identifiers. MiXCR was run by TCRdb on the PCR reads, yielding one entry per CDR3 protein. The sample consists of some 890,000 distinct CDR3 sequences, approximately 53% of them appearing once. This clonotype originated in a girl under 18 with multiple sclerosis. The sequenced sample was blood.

Here the CDR3 reads CASSTWDRTIYEQYF. CDR3 coding DNA: TGCGCCAGCAGCACATGGGACAGGACAATCTACGAGCAGTACTTC. The V and J genes are TRBV5-1 and TRBJ2-7, with 8 bases fitting TRBD1. Germline V gene lookup returns CDR1 SGHRS and CDR2 YFSETQ. CDR3 length: 15 residues. The J segment lost 3 bases and the V segment lost 4 bases, leaving 9 bases of the junction unmatched. The full variable domain, with the rest looked up from reference TRBV5-1 and TRBJ2-7, is KAGVTQTPRYLIKTRGQQVTLSCSPISGHRSVSWYQQTPGQGLQFLFEYFSETQRNKGNFPGRFSGRQFSNSRSEMNVSTLELGDSALYLCASSTWDRTIYEQYFGPGTRLTVT.